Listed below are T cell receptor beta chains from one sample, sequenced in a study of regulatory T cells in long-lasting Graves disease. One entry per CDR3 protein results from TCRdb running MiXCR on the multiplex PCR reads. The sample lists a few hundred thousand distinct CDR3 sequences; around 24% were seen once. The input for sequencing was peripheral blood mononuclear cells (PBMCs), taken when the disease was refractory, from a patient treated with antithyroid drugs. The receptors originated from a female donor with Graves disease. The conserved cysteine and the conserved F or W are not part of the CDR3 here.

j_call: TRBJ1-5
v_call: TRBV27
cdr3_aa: ASSVRQGAGQPQH

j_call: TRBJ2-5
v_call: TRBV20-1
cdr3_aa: SASSRQETQY

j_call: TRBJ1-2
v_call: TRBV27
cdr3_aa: ASRVGQGADGYT

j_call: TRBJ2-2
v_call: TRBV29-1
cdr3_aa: SVEARASSGANTGELF

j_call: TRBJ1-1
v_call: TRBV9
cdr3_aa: ASSVKGANTEAF

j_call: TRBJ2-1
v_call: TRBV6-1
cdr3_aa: ASRHRQGGNEQF

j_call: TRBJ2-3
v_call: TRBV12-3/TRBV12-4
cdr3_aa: ASSPQDRLSTDTQY

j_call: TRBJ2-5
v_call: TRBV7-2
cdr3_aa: ASSPTSFQETQY

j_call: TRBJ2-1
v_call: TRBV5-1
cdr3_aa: ASSPTGAPYNEQF

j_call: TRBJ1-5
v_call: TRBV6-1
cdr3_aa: ASSTSRDSDQPQH

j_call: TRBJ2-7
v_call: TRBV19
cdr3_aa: ASSIGQGSFEQY

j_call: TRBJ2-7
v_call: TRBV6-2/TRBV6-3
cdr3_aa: ASSYDTDNSYEQY

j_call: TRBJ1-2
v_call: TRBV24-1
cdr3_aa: ATSDSRASRGYT

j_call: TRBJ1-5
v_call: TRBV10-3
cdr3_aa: AISESTGENQPQH